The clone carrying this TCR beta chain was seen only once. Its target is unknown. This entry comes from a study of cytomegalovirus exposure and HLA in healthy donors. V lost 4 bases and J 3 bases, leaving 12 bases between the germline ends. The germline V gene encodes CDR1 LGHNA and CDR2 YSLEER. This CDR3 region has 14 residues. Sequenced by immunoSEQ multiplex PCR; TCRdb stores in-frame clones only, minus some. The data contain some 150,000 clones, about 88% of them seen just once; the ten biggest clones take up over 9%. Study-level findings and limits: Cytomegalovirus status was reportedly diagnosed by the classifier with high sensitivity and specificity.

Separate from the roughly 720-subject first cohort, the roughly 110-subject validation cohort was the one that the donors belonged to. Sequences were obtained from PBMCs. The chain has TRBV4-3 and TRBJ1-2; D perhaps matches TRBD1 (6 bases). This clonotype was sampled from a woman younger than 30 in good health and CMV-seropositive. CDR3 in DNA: TGCGCCAGCAGCCCGAACGAGGGGGACTATGGCTACACCTTC. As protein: CASSPNEGDYGYTF.